This TCR beta chain comes out of a study of PD-1 blockade in classical Hodgkin lymphoma. Findings of the study overall: Unlike CD8+ TCR diversity, which did not rise significantly by C4D1, CD4+ TCR diversity did. With respect to the repertoire differences, their causes, possibly disease activity or prior therapy, remain undefined.

Time point in this sample: cycle 4 day 1 (C4D1), after 5 to 7 weeks of nivolumab. All patients relapsed after autologous stem cell transplantation, and brentuximab vedotin exposure varied. Germline assignment: CDR1 MDHEN and CDR2 SYDVKM. This CDR3 region has 17 residues. V lost 2 bases and J lost 3, with 17 bases in between. On this clone: What it binds is unknown.

The protocol was immunoSEQ multiplex PCR, while the TCRdb copy is restricted to in-frame clones and leaves out a portion. The table has about 85,000 clones, less than 95% seen once. The chain couples TRBV28 to TRBJ1-5; TRBD1 might be the D (5 bases). The sample was peripheral blood mononuclear cells (PBMCs), taken before the fourth cycle of nivolumab. The receptor's source is a human donor with classical Hodgkin lymphoma. In DNA form, the CDR3 reads TGTGCCAGCAGTTTAAGGGGCTACGGGCAACTCAATCAGCCCCAGCATTTT. It encodes CASSLRGYGQLNQPQHF.